This T cell receptor beta chain was identified in a study of Tregs in tolerant kidney transplant recipients. Germline-derived CDR1 and CDR2 are MNHNY and SVGAGI (reference sequence). CDR3 length: 15 amino acids. J was trimmed by 9 bases and V by 6 bases; bases with no gene match: 10. General study results and limits: Changing PCR primers prevented nucleotide comparison between some patients' samples.

With respect to this clone: What it binds is unknown.

Clones were read by immunoSEQ multiplex PCR, and TCRdb kept only the in-frame ones, dropping some. The sample consists of roughly 66,000 clones, roughly 90% of them appearing once. The sequence was obtained from a human donor who received a combined kidney and bone marrow transplant. This specimen consisted of CD8+ T cells from blood, obtained before the transplant. The gene calls are TRBV6-6 and TRBJ1-5; TRBD1 aligns across 11 bases. In DNA form, the CDR3 reads TGTGCCAGCAGAATCCGGGACAGGGGGTCTTGGCCCCAGCATTTT. It translates to CASRIRDRGSWPQHF.